The next 18 T cell receptor beta chains were all read from a single sample in a study of blood T cells in healthy people across ages. A second PCR, run for roughly 7 to 12 cycles, used a sample-barcoded 5' primer plus a J-beta primer mix. MiXCR was run by TCRdb on the 5' RACE reads, yielding one entry per CDR3 protein. The sample includes around 800,000 distinct CDR3 sequences, around a quarter of them seen just once. The same data also contributed to another study, on T cells of mothers and their children.

The sample consisted of blood. The receptors were gathered from a boy under 18 in good health.

V is TRBV3-1 and J is TRBJ1-2; possible D gene TRBD1, 5 bases. The CDR3 has 12 amino acids. V was cut by 2 bases and J by 7 bases, with 8 bases left in between. Germline V gene sequence: CDR1 LGHDT, CDR2 YNNKEL (reference sequence). This CDR3 is CASSQYQGGYTF. The CDR3 DNA is TGTGCCAGCAGCCAATATCAGGGTGGCTACACCTTC.

About this clonotype itself: Mismatch with germline at one junction end may stem from a read error. CDR3: CASSLVGGAGTGTQYF. DNA for the CDR3: TGTGCCAGCAGCTTAGTGGGCGGGGCCGGCACAGGTACGCAGTATTTT. This rearrangement joins TRBV7-9 to TRBJ2-3, with D possibly matching TRBD2 (6 bases). Germline CDR1 and CDR2: SEHNR and FQNEAQ (reference sequence). This CDR3 contains 16 residues.

This clonotype has only a few counts. The chain links TRBV6-6 to TRBJ1-5; TRBD1 is a possible D gene (6 bases). Looked up from germline, CDR1 is MNHNY and CDR2 is SVGAGI (reference sequence). V was trimmed by 2 bases and J by 8 bases, leaving 10 bases between them. This CDR3 is built from 13 residues. The CDR3 loop is CASSYTGAEPQHF. In nucleotides, the CDR3 is TGTGCCAGCAGTTACACGGGGGCTGAGCCCCAGCATTTT.

The chain links TRBV5-5 to TRBJ2-3, with D hard to call. This CDR3 region has 15 residues. Germline V gene data show CDR1 as SGHKS and CDR2 as YYEKEE (reference sequence). V was pared by 2 bases and J by 0 bases, with 10 bases between. CDR3 sequence (DNA): TGTGCCAGCAGCTTAACCATAATGAGCACAGATACGCAGTATTTT. It codes for CASSLTIMSTDTQYF.

Ten or more counts support this clonotype. The chain combines TRBV18 with TRBJ1-1; D gene ambiguous. CDR1 and CDR2 (germline): KGHSH, LQKENI. This CDR3 has 13 amino acids. V shed 4 bases and J shed 1 base, with 7 bases lying between them. The CDR3 loop is CASSQWGNTEAFF. Here the CDR3 DNA reads TGTGCCAGCTCACAATGGGGGAACACTGAAGCTTTCTTT.

The table lists this clonotype with a few counts. This sequence joins TRBV12-3 or TRBV12-4 and TRBJ2-3; D may match TRBD1 or TRBD2 (5 bases each). Deletions cut 9 bases from V and 5 bases from J, with 18 bases between. This CDR3 has 14 residues. The CDR3 DNA is TGTGCCAGTCGGGACCTTCGGGGTGGAGATACGCAGTATTTT. This encodes CASRDLRGGDTQYF.

This clonotype was seen a handful of times. The gene calls are TRBV28 and TRBJ2-5; 12 bases align to TRBD2. CDR1 and CDR2 (germline): MDHEN, SYDVKM. The CDR3 length is 14 residues. Trimming cost V 6 bases and J 11 bases; bases outside gene matches: 10. As DNA, the CDR3 is TGTGCCAGCAGGCCACTAGCGGGGGGTGGAGAGCAGTACTTC. Its translation is CASRPLAGGGEQYF.

V is TRBV29-1 and J is TRBJ1-1; no clear D gene. Trimming removed 3 bases at V and 7 bases at J, with 24 bases between. The CDR3 consists of 16 residues. Germline lookup yields CDR1 SQVTM and CDR2 ANQGSEA. In DNA, the CDR3 is TGCAGCGTTGAGGGAGGGTTTTCTATCCAGCCCCTTGAAGCTTTCTTT. This codes for CSVEGGFSIQPLEAFF.

This clonotype occurred a few times. The CDR3 DNA is TGTGCCAGCCGGCAACAGGGAAACAATCAGCCCCAGCATTTT. Translation: CASRQQGNNQPQHF. The J gene is TRBJ1-5, the V gene TRBV12-3 or TRBV12-4; D is perhaps TRBD1 (6 bases). V lost 8 bases, J lost 3 bases, and 14 bases lay in between. The CDR3 contains 14 residues.

This clonotype was counted a few times. The chain has TRBV29-1 and TRBJ2-5, with TRBD2 matching 11 bases. V dropped 6 bases and J dropped 2; count of bases not matched to a gene: 11. This CDR3 region has 16 residues. The germline V gene has CDR1 SQVTM and CDR2 ANQGSEA. CDR3 in amino acids: CSVARLLAGEQETQYF. In DNA, the CDR3 is TGCAGCGTCGCCCGCCTACTAGCGGGGGAACAAGAGACCCAGTACTTC.

V and J are TRBV27 and TRBJ2-1; no definite D call. This CDR3 contains 14 residues. The germline gives CDR1 MNHEY, CDR2 SMNVEV (reference sequence). The V gene lost 3 bases and the J gene lost 6 bases, with 12 bases spanning the gap. The CDR3 protein is CASSLETPSNEQFF. CDR3 DNA: TGTGCCAGCAGTTTGGAGACCCCAAGCAATGAGCAGTTCTTC.

This clonotype appeared a few times. This sequence joins TRBV3-1 and TRBJ2-7; TRBD1 matches at 9 bases. The CDR3 is 17 amino acids. Per the germline V gene, CDR1 is LGHDT and CDR2 is YNNKEL (reference sequence). With V trimmed by 8 bases and J by 3 bases, 17 bases remained unmatched. CDR3 region: CASSDAEGQGSIYEQYF. The CDR3 DNA sequence: TGTGCCAGCTCGGACGCGGAGGGACAGGGATCGATCTACGAGCAGTACTTC.

This clonotype was seen more than once but under ten times. The V and J genes are TRBV29-1 and TRBJ2-1, with 7 bases that match TRBD1. Germline-derived CDR1 and CDR2 are SQVTM and ANQGSEA. The junction had 3 bases not matched to a gene; V was cut back by 4 bases and J by 3 bases. The CDR3 is 13 residues long. This CDR3 is CSVGAGGYNEQFF. As DNA, the CDR3 is TGCAGCGTTGGGGCAGGGGGCTACAATGAGCAGTTCTTC.

This clonotype was recorded only once. The chain couples TRBV30 to TRBJ2-3; 11 nucleotides line up with TRBD2. The CDR3 consists of 14 residues. Trimming removed 3 bases from V and 4 bases from J; junction bases left unmatched: 3. Germline CDR1 GTSNPN, CDR2 SVGIG (reference sequence). The CDR3, as DNA: TGTGCCTGGAGGGCTAGCGGGGGGCCAGATACGCAGTATTTT. It codes for CAWRASGGPDTQYF.

This clonotype was picked up a small number of times. The CDR3 sequence is CSARDLDTIYF. In DNA, the CDR3 is TGCAGTGCTAGAGATTTGGACACCATATATTTT. The chain carries TRBV20-1 and TRBJ1-3; no reliable D call. Germline V gene data show CDR1 as DFQATT and CDR2 as SNEGSKA (reference sequence). V was pared by 0 bases and J by 8 bases, with 5 bases between. This CDR3 is 11 amino acids long.

CDR3 DNA: TGTGCCAGCAGCCGGAAACGGGACCCTTATGGCTACACCTTC. This encodes CASSRKRDPYGYTF. The gene calls are TRBV14 and TRBJ1-2, with D possibly being TRBD1 (5 bases). This CDR3 has 14 residues. The ends were cut back, 4 bases at V and 5 bases at J, with 14 bases in the middle. Germline CDR1 and CDR2: SGHDN and FVKESK.

This chain uses TRBV5-1 with TRBJ2-7; 12 bases match TRBD2. Germline CDR1 and CDR2: SGHRS and YFSETQ. V gave up 6 bases and J gave up 2 bases; unmatched junction bases: 3. The CDR3 totals 14 residues. Written as DNA, the CDR3 is TGCGCCAGCACCCGGACTAGCGGGGCCTACGAGCAGTACTTC. Protein product: CASTRTSGAYEQYF.

V and J are TRBV30 and TRBJ2-3, with D uncertain. The CDR3 loop spans 14 amino acids. CDR1 and CDR2 from the germline V gene are GTSNPN and SVGIG (reference sequence). Trimming shortened V by 5 bases and J by 2 bases, and 14 bases separated the two germline ends. The CDR3 here is CAWGKGGITDTQYF. CDR3 DNA sequence: TGTGCCTGGGGTAAGGGCGGCATCACAGATACGCAGTATTTT. Drawing the rest from reference TRBV30 and TRBJ2-3, the complete variable domain is SQTIHQWPATLVQPVGSPLSLECTVEGTSNPNLYWYRQAAGRGLQLLFYSVGIGQISSEVPQNLSASRPQDRQFILSSKKLLLSDSGFYLCAWGKGGITDTQYFGPGTRLTVL.